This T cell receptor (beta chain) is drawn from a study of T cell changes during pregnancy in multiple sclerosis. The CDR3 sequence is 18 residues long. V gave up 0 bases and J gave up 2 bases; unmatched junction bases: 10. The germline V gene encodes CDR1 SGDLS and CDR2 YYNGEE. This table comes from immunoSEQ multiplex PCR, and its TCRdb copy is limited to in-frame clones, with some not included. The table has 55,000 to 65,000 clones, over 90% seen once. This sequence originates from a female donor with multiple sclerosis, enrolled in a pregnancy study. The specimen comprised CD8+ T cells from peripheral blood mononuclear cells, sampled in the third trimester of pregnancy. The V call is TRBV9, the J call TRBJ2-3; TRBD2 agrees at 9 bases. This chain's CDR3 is CASSVAGTSGYSTDTQYF. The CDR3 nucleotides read TGTGCCAGCAGCGTAGCGGGAACTAGCGGGTATTCCACAGATACGCAGTATTTT.